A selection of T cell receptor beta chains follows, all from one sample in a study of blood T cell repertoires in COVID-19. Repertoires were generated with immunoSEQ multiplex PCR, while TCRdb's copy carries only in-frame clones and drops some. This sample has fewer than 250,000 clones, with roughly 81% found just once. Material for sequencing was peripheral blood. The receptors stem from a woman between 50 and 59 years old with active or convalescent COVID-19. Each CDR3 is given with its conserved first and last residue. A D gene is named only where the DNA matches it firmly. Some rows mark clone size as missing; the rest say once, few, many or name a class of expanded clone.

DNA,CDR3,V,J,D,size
TGTGCCAGTAGTATACGGGGGAGCGGCAATGAGCAGTTCTTC,CASSIRGSGNEQFF,TRBV19,TRBJ2-1,.,.
TGCGCCAGCAGTGAATCCACTCACACAGATACGCAGTATTTT,CASSESTHTDTQYF,TRBV10-1,TRBJ2-3,.,.
TGTGCCAGCAGCCTACAGGGTCTGGTAGGAAACACCATATATTTT,CASSLQGLVGNTIYF,TRBV11-2,TRBJ1-3,.,once
TGTGCCAGCAGTACTCAGGGGGATACGCAGTATTTT,CASSTQGDTQYF,TRBV2,TRBJ2-3,.,.
TGTGCCAGCTCACCTCAACAGGGTGACTATGGCTACACCTTC,CASSPQQGDYGYTF,TRBV18,TRBJ1-2,.,.
TGTGCCAGCAGCGTGGGTTGGGGCCTCCAAGAGACCCAGTACTTC,CASSVGWGLQETQYF,TRBV5-4,TRBJ2-5,.,.
TGTGCCAGCAGCGAGTCTCCTACCATTCAGTACTTC,CASSESPTIQYF,TRBV7-9,TRBJ2-4,.,.
TGTGCCAGCACCCCTCAGGGGGTGGATTCACCCCTCCACTTT,CASTPQGVDSPLHF,TRBV2,TRBJ1-6,TRBD1,.
TGTGCCAGTTCTTTCGGGTATTATCAGCCCCAGCATTTT,CASSFGYYQPQHF,TRBV19,TRBJ1-5,.,.
TGTGCCAGCTCACCTTCCGACAGCTACACTACTGAAGCTTTCTTT,CASSPSDSYTTEAFF,TRBV18,TRBJ1-1,.,once
TGTGCCAGCTCAACTAGTGCCTACGAGCAGTACTTC,CASSTSAYEQYF,TRBV18,TRBJ2-7,.,.
TGTGCCAGCAGCCAAGGAGGCAGGGGGCGGGAGACCCAGTACTTC,CASSQGGRGRETQYF,TRBV4-2,TRBJ2-5,TRBD1,once
TGTGCCAGCAGCTTAGGAGGCGGAGGAAACTATGGCTACACCTTC,CASSLGGGGNYGYTF,TRBV5-4,TRBJ1-2,.,.
TGTGCCATCAGGGTAGCGGGGGGGGAATACGAGCAGTACTTC,CAIRVAGGEYEQYF,TRBV10-3,TRBJ2-7,TRBD2,.
TGTGCCAGCAGCGAGAGGAGCGGGGATGAAAAACTGTTTTTT,CASSERSGDEKLFF,TRBV7-9,TRBJ1-4,.,.
TGTGCCAGTACCGACAGCCCTAGCTCCTATAATTCACCCCTCCACTTT,CASTDSPSSYNSPLHF,TRBV19,TRBJ1-6,.,.
TGTGCCAGCAGCTTTGCAGGTGGCTACACCTTC,CASSFAGGYTF,TRBV7-9,TRBJ1-2,.,.
TGTGCCAGCAGTTACACCTCCTTAACACGGAGCTCCTACAATGAGCAGTTCTTC,CASSYTSLTRSSYNEQFF,TRBV6-2/TRBV6-3,TRBJ2-1,.,.
TGTGCCAGCAGCTCCAGGGGGCGGGACGAGCAGTACTTC,CASSSRGRDEQYF,TRBV11-2,TRBJ2-7,TRBD1,few
TGTGCCAGCAGTTTGGGACAGGGGTATCGGGCTGAAGCTTTCTTT,CASSLGQGYRAEAFF,TRBV28,TRBJ1-1,TRBD1,.
TGTGCCAGCAGCCACAATCTTCCAGGCACAGATACGCAGTATTTT,CASSHNLPGTDTQYF,TRBV7-8,TRBJ2-3,.,.
TGTGCCAGCTCACCACCGTTTACAGGCAACTATGGCTACACCTTC,CASSPPFTGNYGYTF,TRBV18,TRBJ1-2,.,.
TGTGCCAGCAGTTACGGGCAGGCGATTAACTATGGCTACACCTTC,CASSYGQAINYGYTF,TRBV6-5,TRBJ1-2,.,.
TGTGCCAGCAGCCTAGGGCCGGGGGATACGCAGTATTTT,CASSLGPGDTQYF,TRBV14,TRBJ2-3,.,.
TGTGCCACCAGCAGAGGGTCAGCGGGGGTCCGGGAGACCCAGTACTTC,CATSRGSAGVRETQYF,TRBV15,TRBJ2-5,TRBD2,.
TGCAGTGCTAGTCCTGAGCGGGAGTCGGCGTATTTT,CSASPERESAYF,TRBV20-1,TRBJ2-3,TRBD2,.
TGCGCCAGCAGCTTGGAGGGCGGAGGACCCTCCTACGAGCAGTACTTC,CASSLEGGGPSYEQYF,TRBV5-1,TRBJ2-7,.,.
TGTGCCAGCAGTGAAGCGCGGAGTAGCACTGAAGCTTTCTTT,CASSEARSSTEAFF,TRBV6-1,TRBJ1-1,.,.
TGTGCCAGCTCACCCCCTGGGGGGGGACGGGCCAGTAAATTTAATTCACCCCTCCACTTT,CASSPPGGGRASKFNSPLHF,TRBV18,TRBJ1-6,.,.
TGTGCCATCAGTGTGGAGGATACGCAGTATTTT,CAISVEDTQYF,TRBV10-3,TRBJ2-3,.,.
TGTGCCACAAGGACTAGCGGGGGGAAAAATGAGCAGTTCTTC,CATRTSGGKNEQFF,TRBV3-1/TRBV3-2,TRBJ2-1,TRBD2,.
TGTGCCATCAGCCCCGGACAGGGGGAAGAGACCCAGTACTTC,CAISPGQGEETQYF,TRBV10-3,TRBJ2-5,TRBD1,.
TGTGCCAGCAGCCCGGGACTAGCGGGAGCCGTAGTTACGCAGTATTTT,CASSPGLAGAVVTQYF,TRBV3-1/TRBV3-2,TRBJ2-3,TRBD2,.
TGTGCCAGCAGTGAAGCAGGTAGAGGAAAACTGTTTTTT,CASSEAGRGKLFF,TRBV2,TRBJ1-4,.,.
TGTGCCAGCAGTGCGACTAGCGGGAGTTACTACGAGCAGTACTTC,CASSATSGSYYEQYF,TRBV6-2/TRBV6-3,TRBJ2-7,TRBD2,.
TGTGCCAGCAGTTACTACAGGGAGCAGTTCTTC,CASSYYREQFF,TRBV6-2/TRBV6-3,TRBJ2-1,.,.
TGTGCCAGCAGAGCCCCCGGGACTAATGCACATTTT,CASRAPGTNAHF,TRBV25-1,TRBJ2-3,TRBD2,few
TGTGCCAGCAGTCACGGGGGGCGAGGAACGCGTAGGGCGGTAGAGACCCAGTACTTC,CASSHGGRGTRRAVETQYF,TRBV3-1/TRBV3-2,TRBJ2-5,.,.
TGTGCTAGTGGTTTGGTGCAGGGGCTGGGTGAAAAACTGTTTTTT,CASGLVQGLGEKLFF,TRBV12-5,TRBJ1-4,.,.
TGCGCCAGCAGTGAGGGGCCGGGATTTGCAACTAATGAAAAACTGTTTTTT,CASSEGPGFATNEKLFF,TRBV10-1,TRBJ1-4,.,.
TGTGCCAGCACCCTGGTGGGAGGCTATGGCTACACCTTC,CASTLVGGYGYTF,TRBV5-6,TRBJ1-2,.,few
TGTGCCAGCAACCGGGACTCCGTCACAGATACGCAGTATTTT,CASNRDSVTDTQYF,TRBV6-5,TRBJ2-3,.,.
TGTGCCAGCAGTTCAGGGGTAGAGACCCAGTACTTC,CASSSGVETQYF,TRBV28,TRBJ2-5,.,.
TGTGCCAGTGGATGGAGCGGGAGTGAATATGAGCAGTTCTTC,CASGWSGSEYEQFF,TRBV19,TRBJ2-1,TRBD2,.
TGCGCCAGCAGCTCGAAGCGGGGGGACACAGATACGCAGTATTTT,CASSSKRGDTDTQYF,TRBV5-1,TRBJ2-3,TRBD2,.
TGTGCCAGCAGCCCTAGCGGGGCGTGGAATTTT,CASSPSGAWNF,TRBV7-8,TRBJ2-3,TRBD2,.
TGTGCCAGCAGTTCTATACCCGACAGGTATGAAGCTTTCTTT,CASSSIPDRYEAFF,TRBV6-5,TRBJ1-1,.,.
TGTGCCACCAGTGATCGACTAGCGGGAGATCTCACAGATACGCAGTATTTT,CATSDRLAGDLTDTQYF,TRBV24-1,TRBJ2-3,TRBD2,.
TGTGCCAGCAGCTTTCGACAGGATAATCAGCCCCAGCATTTT,CASSFRQDNQPQHF,TRBV7-3,TRBJ1-5,.,.
TGTGCCAGCAGCTCCCTACTAGATACGGATACGCAGTATTTT,CASSSLLDTDTQYF,TRBV5-4,TRBJ2-3,.,.
TGTGCCAGCAGTCGGGTCACGGGGATGAACACTGAAGCTTTCTTT,CASSRVTGMNTEAFF,TRBV2,TRBJ1-1,.,few